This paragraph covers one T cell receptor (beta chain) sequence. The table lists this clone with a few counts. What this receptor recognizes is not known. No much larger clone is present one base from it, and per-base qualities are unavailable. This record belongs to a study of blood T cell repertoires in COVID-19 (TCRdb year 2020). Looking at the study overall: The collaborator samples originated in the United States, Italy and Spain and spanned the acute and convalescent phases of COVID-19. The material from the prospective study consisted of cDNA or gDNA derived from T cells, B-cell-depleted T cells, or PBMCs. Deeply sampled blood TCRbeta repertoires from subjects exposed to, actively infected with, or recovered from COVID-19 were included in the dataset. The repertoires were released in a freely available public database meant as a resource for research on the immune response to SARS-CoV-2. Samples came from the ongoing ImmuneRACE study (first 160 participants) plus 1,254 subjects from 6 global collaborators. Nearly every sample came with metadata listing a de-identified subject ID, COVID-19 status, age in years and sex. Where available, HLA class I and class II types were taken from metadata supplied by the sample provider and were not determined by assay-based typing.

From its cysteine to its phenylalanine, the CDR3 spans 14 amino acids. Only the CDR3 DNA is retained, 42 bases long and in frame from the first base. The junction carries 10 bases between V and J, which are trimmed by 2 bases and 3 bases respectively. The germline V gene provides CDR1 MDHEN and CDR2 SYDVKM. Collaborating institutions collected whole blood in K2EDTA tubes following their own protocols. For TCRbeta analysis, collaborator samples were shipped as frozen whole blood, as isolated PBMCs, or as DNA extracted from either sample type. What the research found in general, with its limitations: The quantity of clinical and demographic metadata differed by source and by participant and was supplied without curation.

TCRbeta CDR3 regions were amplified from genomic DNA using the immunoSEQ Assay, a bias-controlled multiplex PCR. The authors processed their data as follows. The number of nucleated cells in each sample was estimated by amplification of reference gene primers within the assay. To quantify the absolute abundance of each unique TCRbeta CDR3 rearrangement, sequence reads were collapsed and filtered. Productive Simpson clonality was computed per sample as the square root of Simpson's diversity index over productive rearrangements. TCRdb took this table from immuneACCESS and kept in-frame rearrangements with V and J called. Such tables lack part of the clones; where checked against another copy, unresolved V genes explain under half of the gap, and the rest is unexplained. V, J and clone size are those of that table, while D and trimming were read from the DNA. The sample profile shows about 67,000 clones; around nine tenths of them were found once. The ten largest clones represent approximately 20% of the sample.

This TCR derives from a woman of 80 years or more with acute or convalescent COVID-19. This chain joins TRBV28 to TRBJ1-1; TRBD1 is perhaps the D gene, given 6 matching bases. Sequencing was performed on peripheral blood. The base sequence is TGTGCCAGCAGTTTAAGGGGGTGGGACACTGAAGCTTTCTTT. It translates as CASSLRGWDTEAFF.